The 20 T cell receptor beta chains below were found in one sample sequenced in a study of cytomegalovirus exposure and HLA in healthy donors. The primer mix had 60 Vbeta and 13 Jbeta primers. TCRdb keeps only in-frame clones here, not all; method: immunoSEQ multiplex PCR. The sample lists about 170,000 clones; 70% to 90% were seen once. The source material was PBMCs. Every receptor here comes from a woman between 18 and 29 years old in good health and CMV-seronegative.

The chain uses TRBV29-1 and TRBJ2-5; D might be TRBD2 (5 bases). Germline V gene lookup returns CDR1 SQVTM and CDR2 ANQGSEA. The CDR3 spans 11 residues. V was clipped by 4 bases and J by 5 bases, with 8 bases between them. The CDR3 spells CSVVGGETQYF. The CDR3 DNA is TGCAGCGTTGTGGGCGGGGAGACCCAGTACTTC.

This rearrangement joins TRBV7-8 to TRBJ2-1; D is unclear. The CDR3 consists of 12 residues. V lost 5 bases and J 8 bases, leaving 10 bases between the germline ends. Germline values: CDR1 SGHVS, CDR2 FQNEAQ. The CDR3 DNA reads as TGTGCCAGCAGCATAACGCAGTATGAGCAGTTCTTC. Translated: CASSITQYEQFF. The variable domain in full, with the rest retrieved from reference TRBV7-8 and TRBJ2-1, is GAGVSQSPRYKVAKRGQDVALRCDPISGHVSLFWYQQALGQGPEFLTYFQNEAQLDKSGLPSDRFFAERPEGSVSTLKIQRTQQEDSAVYLCASSITQYEQFFGPGTRLTVL.

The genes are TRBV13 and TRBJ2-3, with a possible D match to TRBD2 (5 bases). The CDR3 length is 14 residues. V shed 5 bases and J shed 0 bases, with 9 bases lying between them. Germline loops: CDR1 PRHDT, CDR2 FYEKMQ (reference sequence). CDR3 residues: CASSPRLSTDTQYF. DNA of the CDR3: TGTGCCAGCAGCCCCCGACTAAGCACAGATACGCAGTATTTT.

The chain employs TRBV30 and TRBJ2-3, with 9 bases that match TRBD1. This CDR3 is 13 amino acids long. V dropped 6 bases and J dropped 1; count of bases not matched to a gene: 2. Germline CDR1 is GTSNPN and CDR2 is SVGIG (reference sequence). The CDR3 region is CACNRGRTDTQYF. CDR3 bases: TGTGCCTGCAACAGGGGGCGCACAGATACGCAGTATTTT.

CDR3 coding DNA: TGTGCCAGCACCCCCAATCGACTCGCCCAAGAGACCCAGTACTTC. As protein: CASTPNRLAQETQYF. The chain couples TRBV6-1 to TRBJ2-5; unclear D gene. The CDR3 length is 15 residues. V was clipped by 7 bases and J by 1 base, with 16 bases between them. The V gene's germline CDR1 is MNHNS and CDR2 SASEGT.

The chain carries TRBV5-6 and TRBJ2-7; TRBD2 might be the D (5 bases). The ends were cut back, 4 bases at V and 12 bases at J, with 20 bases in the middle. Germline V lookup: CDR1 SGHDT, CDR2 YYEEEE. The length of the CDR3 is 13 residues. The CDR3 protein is CASSLPSGENWYF. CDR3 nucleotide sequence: TGTGCCAGCAGCCTTCCTTCCGGGGAGAATTGGTACTTC. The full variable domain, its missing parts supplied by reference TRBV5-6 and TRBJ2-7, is DAGVTQSPTHLIKTRGQQVTLRCSPKSGHDTVSWYQQALGQGPQFIFQYYEEEERQRGNFPDRFSGHQFPNYSSELNVNALLLGDSALYLCASSLPSGENWYFGPGTRLTVT.

The CDR3 reads CASSPGKFSGANVLTF. CDR3 coding DNA: TGTGCCAGCAGCCCGGGGAAGTTCTCTGGGGCCAACGTCCTGACTTTC. V gene TRBV5-4 combines with J gene TRBJ2-6, with D perhaps TRBD2 (5 bases). V was cut by 4 bases and J by 0 bases, with 11 bases left in between. The germline V gene has CDR1 SGHNT and CDR2 YYREEE (reference sequence). The CDR3 runs to 16 residues.

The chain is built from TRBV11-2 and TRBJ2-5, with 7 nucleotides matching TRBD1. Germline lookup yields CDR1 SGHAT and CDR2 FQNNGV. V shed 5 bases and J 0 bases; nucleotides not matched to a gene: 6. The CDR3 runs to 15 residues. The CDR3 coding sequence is TGTGCCAGCAGCCAGACAGGGCTGAACCAAGAGACCCAGTACTTC. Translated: CASSQTGLNQETQYF.

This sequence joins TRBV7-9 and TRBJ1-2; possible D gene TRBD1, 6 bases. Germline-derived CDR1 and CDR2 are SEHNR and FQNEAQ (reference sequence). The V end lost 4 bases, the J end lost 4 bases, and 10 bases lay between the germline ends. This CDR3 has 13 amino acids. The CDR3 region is CASSSDSLYGYTF. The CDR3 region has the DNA TGTGCCAGCAGCTCGGACAGCCTCTATGGCTACACCTTC.

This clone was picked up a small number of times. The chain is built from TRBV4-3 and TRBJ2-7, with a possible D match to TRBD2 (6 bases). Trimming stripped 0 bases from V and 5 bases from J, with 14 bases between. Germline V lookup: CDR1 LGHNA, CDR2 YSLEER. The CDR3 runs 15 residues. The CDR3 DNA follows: TGCGCCAGCAGCCAAGAAGATGGAGGGGTCCACGAGCAGTACTTC. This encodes CASSQEDGGVHEQYF.

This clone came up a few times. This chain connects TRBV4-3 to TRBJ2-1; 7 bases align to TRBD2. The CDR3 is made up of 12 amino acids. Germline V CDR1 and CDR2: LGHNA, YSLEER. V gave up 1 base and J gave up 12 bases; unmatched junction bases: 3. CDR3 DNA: TGCGCCAGCAGCCAAGCGACGGGGGGGCAGTTCTTC. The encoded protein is CASSQATGGQFF.

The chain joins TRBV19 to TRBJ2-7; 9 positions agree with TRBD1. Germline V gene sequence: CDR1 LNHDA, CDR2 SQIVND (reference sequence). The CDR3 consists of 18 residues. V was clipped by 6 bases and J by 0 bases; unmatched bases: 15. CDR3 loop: CASSRTGTGNVASYEQYF. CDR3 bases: TGTGCCAGTAGCCGCACCGGGACAGGGAACGTGGCCTCCTACGAGCAGTACTTC.

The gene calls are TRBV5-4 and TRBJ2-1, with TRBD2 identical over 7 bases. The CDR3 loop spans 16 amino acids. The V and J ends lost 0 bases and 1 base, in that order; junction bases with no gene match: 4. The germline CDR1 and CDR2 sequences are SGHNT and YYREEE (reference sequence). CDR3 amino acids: CASSLDVAGSYNEQFF. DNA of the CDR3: TGTGCCAGCAGCTTGGACGTAGCGGGTTCCTACAATGAGCAGTTCTTC.

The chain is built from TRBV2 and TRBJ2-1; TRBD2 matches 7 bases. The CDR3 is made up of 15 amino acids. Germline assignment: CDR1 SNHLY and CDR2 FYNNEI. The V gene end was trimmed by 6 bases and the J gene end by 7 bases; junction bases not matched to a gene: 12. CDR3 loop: CASRRIAGAGNEQFF. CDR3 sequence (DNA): TGTGCCAGCAGACGGATCGCGGGAGCAGGAAATGAGCAGTTCTTC.

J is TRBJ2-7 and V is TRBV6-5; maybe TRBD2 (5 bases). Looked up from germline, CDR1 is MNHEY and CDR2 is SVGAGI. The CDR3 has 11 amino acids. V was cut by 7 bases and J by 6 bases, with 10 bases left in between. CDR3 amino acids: CASTRLSEQYF. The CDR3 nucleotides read TGTGCCAGCACTCGACTATCCGAGCAGTACTTC.

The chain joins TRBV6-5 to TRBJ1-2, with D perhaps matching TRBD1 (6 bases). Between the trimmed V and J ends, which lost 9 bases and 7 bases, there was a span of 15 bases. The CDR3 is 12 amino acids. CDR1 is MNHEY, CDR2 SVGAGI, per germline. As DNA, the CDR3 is TGTGCCAGTCGACAGGAATGGCTTGGCTACACCTTC. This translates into CASRQEWLGYTF.

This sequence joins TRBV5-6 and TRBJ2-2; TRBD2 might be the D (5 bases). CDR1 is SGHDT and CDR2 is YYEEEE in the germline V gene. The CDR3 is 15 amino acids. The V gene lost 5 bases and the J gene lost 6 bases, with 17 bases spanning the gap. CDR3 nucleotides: TGTGCCAGCAGGCTTCCTAGCTATCGCTCCGGGGAGCTGTTTTTT. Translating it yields CASRLPSYRSGELFF.

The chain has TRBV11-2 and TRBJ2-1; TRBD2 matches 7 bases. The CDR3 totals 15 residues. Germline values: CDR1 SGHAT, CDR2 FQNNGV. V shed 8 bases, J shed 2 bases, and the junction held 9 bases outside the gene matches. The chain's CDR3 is CASSEGLAAYNEQFF. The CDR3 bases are TGTGCCAGCTCCGAGGGGCTAGCGGCCTACAATGAGCAGTTCTTC.

The CDR3 DNA follows: TGTGCCAGCAGTTACTCGGGGGCGGGAGCCTACGAGCAGTACTTC. As protein: CASSYSGAGAYEQYF. The chain carries TRBV6-6 and TRBJ2-7, with D possibly matching TRBD2 (7 bases). The CDR3 has 15 residues. The germline V gene encodes CDR1 MNHNY and CDR2 SVGAGI (reference sequence). V lost 0 bases and J 2 bases, leaving 11 bases between the germline ends.

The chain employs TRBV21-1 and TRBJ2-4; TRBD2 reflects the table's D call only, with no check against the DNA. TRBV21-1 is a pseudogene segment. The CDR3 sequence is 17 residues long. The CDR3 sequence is CASSKGESLLVKNIQYF. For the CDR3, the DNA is TGTGCCAGCAGCAAAGGGGAGAGCCTTTTGGTCAAAAACATTCAGTACTTC.